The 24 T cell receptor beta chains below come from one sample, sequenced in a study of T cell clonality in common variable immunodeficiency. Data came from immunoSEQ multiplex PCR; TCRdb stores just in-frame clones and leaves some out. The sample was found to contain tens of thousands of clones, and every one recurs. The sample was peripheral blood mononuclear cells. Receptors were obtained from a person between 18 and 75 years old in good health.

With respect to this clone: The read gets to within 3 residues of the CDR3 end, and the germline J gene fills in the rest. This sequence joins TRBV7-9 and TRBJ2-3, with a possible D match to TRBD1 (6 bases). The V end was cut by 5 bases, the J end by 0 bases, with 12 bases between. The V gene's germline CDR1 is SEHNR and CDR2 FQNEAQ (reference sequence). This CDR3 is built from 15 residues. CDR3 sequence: CASSPGQSSTDTQYF. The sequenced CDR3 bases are TGTGCCAGCAGCCCCGGACAGTCTAGCACAGATACG.

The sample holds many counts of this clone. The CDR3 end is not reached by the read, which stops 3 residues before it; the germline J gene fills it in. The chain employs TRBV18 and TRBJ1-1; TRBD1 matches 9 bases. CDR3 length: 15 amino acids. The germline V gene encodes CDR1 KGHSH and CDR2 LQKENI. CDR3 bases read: TGTGCCAGCTCACCACCGAGGGGGGGACAGGGAGAA. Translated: CASSPPRGGQGE. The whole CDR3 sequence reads CASSPPRGGQGEAFF.

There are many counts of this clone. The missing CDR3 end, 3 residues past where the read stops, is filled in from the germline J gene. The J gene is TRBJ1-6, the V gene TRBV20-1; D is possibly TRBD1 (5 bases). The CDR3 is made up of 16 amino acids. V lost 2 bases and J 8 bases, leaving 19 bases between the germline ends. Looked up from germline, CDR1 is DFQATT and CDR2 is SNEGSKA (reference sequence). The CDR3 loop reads CSARSLGTAWDSPLHF. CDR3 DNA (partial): TGCAGTGCTAGAAGCCTAGGGACTGCCTGGGATTCACCC.

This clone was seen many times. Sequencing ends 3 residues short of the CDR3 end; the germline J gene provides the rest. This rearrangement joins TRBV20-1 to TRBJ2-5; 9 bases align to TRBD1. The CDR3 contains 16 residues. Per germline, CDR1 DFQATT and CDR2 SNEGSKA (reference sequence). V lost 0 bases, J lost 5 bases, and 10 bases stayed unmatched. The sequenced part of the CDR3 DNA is TGCAGTGCTAGAGATAAGGTAGGGACAGGGCATGAGACC. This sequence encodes CSARDKVGTGHET. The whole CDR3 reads CSARDKVGTGHETQYF.

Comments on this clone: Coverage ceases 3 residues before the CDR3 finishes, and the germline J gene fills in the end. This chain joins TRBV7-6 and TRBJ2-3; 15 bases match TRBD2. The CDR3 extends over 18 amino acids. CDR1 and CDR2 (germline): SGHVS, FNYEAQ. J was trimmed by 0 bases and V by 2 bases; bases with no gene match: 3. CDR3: CASSLRTSGRASTDTQYF. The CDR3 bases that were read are TGTGCCAGCAGCTTAAGGACTAGCGGGAGGGCTAGCACAGATACG.

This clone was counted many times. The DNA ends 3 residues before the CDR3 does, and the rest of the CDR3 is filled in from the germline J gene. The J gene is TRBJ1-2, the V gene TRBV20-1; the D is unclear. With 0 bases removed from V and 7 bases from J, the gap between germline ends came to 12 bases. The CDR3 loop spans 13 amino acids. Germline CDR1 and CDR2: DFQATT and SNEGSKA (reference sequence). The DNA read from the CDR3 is TGCAGTGCTAGAGATCGCCGGGGTACTGGC. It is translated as CSARDRRGTG. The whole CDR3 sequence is CSARDRRGTGYTF.

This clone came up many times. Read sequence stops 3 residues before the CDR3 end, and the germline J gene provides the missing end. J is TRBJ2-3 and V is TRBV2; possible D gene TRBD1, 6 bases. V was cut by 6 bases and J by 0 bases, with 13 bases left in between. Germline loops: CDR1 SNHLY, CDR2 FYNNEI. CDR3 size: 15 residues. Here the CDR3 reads CASSAQGSSTDTQYF. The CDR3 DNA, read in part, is TGTGCCAGCAGCGCCCAGGGGTCTAGCACAGATACG.

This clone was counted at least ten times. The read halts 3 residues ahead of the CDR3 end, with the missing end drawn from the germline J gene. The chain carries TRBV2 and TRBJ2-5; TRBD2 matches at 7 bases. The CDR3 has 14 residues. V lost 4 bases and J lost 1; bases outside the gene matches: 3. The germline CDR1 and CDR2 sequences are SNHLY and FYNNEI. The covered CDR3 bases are TGTGCCAGCAGTGTCTCTAGCGGCCAAGAGACC. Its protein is CASSVSSGQET. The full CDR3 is CASSVSSGQETQYF. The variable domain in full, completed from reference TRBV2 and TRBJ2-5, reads EPEVTQTPSHQVTQMGQEVILRCVPISNHLYFYWYRQILGQKVEFLVSFYNNEISEKSEIFDDQFSVERPDGSNFTLKIRSTKLEDSAMYFCASSVSSGQETQYFGPGTRLLVL.

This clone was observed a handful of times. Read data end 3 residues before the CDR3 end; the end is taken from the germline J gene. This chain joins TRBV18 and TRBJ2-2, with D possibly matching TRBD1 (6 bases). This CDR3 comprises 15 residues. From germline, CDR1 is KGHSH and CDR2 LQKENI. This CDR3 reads CASSPYREAGEKLFF. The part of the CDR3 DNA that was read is TGTGCCAGCTCACCTTACAGGGAAGCTGGCGAAAAG.

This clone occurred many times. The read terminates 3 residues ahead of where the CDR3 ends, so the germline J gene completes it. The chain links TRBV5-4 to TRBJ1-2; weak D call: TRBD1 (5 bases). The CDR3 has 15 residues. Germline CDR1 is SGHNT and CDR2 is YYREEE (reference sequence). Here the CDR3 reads CASSWGLAGGETYTF. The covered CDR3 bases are TGTGCCAGCAGCTGGGGACTAGCGGGGGGGGAGACC.

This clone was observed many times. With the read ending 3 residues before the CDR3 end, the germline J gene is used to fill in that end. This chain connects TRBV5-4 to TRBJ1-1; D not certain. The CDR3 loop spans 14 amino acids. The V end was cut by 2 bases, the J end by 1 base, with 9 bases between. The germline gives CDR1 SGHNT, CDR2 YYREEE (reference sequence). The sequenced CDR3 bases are TGTGCCAGCAGCTTAACCAACAAGAACACTGAA. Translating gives CASSLTNKNTE. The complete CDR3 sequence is CASSLTNKNTEAFF.

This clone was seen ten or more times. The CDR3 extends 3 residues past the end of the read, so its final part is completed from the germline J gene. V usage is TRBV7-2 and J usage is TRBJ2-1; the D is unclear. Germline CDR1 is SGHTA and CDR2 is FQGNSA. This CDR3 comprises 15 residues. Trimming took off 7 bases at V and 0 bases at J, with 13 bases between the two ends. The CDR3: CASTPYLSSYNEQFF. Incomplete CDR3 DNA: TGTGCCAGCACCCCTTACCTCAGCTCCTACAATGAG.

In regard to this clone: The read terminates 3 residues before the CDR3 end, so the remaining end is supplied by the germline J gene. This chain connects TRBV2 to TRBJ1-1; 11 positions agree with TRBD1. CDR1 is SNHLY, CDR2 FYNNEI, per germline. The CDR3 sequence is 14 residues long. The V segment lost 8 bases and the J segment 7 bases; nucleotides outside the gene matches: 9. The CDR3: CASGGTGGYGEAFF. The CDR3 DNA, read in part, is TGTGCCAGCGGGGGGACAGGGGGTTATGGTGAA.

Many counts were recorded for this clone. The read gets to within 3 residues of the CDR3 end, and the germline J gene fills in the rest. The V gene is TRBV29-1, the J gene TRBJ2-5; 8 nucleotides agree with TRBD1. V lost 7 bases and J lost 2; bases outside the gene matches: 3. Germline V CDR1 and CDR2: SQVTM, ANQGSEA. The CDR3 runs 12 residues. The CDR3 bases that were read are TGCAGCGCCCGGACAGGGCAAGAGACC. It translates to CSARTGQET. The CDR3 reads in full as CSARTGQETQYF.

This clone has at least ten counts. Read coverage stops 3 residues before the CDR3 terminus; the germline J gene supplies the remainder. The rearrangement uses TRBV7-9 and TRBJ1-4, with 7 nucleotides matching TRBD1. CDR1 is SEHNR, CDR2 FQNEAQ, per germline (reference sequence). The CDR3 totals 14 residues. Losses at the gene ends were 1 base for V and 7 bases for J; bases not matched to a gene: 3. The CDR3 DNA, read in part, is TGTGCCAGCAGCTTAGGGACAGGAGGTGAAAAA. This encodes CASSLGTGGEK. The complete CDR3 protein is CASSLGTGGEKLFF. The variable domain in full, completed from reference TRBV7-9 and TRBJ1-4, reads DTGVSQNPRHKITKRGQNVTFRCDPISEHNRLYWYRQTLGQGPEFLTYFQNEAQLEKSRLLSDRFSAERPKGSFSTLEIQRTEQGDSAMYLCASSLGTGGEKLFFGSGTQLSVL.

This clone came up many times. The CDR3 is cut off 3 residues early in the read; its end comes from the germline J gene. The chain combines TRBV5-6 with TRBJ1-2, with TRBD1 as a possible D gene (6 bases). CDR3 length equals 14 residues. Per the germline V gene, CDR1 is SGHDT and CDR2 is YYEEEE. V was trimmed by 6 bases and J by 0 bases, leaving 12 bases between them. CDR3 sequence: CASILGQTNYGYTF. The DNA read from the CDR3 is TGTGCCAGCATCCTTGGACAGACTAACTATGGC.

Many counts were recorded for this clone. The sequenced part of the CDR3 DNA is TGCAGCGTCCCCCTGGACACCAACGTC. The encoded protein is CSVPLDTNV. The whole CDR3 is CSVPLDTNVLTF. The chain has TRBV29-1 and TRBJ2-6; tentative D call: TRBD1 (5 bases). The read halts 3 residues ahead of the CDR3 end, with the missing end drawn from the germline J gene. The CDR3 is 12 amino acids. The V gene lost 6 bases and the J gene lost 8 bases, with 11 bases spanning the gap. Looked up from germline, CDR1 is SQVTM and CDR2 is ANQGSEA.

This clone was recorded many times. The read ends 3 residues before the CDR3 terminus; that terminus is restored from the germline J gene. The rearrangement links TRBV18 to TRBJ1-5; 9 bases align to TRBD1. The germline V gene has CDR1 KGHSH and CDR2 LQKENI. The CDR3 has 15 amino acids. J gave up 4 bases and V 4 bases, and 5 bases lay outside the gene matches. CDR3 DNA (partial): TGTGCCAGCTCACGCGGGACAGGGTCAAATCAGCCC. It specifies CASSRGTGSNQP. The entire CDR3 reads CASSRGTGSNQPQHF. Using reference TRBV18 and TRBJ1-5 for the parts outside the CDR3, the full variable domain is NAGVMQNPRHLVRRRGQEARLRCSPMKGHSHVYWYRQLPEEGLKFMVYLQKENIIDESGMPKERFSAEFPKEGPSILRIQQVVRGDSAAYFCASSRGTGSNQPQHFGDGTRLSIL.

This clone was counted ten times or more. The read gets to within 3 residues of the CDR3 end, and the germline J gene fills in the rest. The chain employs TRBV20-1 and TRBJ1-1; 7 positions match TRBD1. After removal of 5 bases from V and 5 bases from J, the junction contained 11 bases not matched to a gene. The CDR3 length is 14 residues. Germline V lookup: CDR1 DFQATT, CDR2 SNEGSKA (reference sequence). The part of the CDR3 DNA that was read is TGCAGTGCTCCCCCGGACAGGAGGAGGACTGAA. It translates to CSAPPDRRRTE. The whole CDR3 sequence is CSAPPDRRRTEAFF.

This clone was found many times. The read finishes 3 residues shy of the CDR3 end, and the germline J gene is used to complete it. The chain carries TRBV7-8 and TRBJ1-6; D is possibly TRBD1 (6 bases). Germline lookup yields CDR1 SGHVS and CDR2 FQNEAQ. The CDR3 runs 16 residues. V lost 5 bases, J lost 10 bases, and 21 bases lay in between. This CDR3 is CASSLPGHLSPSPLHF. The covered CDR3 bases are TGTGCCAGCAGCCTCCCGGGACATCTTAGCCCATCACCC. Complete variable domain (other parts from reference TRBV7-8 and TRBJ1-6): GAGVSQSPRYKVAKRGQDVALRCDPISGHVSLFWYQQALGQGPEFLTYFQNEAQLDKSGLPSDRFFAERPEGSVSTLKIQRTQQEDSAVYLCASSLPGHLSPSPLHFGNGTRLTVT.

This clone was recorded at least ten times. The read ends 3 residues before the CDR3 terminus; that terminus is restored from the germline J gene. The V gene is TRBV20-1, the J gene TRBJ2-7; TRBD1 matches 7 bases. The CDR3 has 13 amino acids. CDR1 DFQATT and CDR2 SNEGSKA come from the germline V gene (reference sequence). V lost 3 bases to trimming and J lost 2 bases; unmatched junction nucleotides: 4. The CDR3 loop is CSARTGNTYEQYF. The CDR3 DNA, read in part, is TGCAGTGCTAGGACAGGGAATACCTACGAG.

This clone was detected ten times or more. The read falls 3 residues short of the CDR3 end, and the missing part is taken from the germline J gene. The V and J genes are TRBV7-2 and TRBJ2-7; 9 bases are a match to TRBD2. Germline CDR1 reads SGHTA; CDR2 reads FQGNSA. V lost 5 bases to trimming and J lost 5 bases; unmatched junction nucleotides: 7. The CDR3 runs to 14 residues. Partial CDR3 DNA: TGTGCCAGCAGCCCTTGGACTAGCGTCAACGAG. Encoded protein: CASSPWTSVNE. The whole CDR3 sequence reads CASSPWTSVNEQYF.

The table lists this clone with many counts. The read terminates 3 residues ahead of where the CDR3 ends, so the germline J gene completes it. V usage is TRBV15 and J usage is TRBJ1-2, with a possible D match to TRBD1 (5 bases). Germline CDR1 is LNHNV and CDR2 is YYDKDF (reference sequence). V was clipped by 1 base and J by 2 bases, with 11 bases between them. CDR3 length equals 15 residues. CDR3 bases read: TGTGCCACCAGCAGAGCGGAGGGGCCCAACTATGGC. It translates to CATSRAEGPNYG. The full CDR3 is CATSRAEGPNYGYTF.

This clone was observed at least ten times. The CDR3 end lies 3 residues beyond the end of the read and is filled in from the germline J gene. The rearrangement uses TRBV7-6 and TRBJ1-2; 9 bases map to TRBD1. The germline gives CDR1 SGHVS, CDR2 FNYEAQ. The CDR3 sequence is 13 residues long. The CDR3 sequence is CASSPDRGRGYTF. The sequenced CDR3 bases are TGTGCCAGCAGCCCGGACAGGGGACGGGGC.